The entry below describes one T cell receptor beta chain. The data stem from a study of blood T cell repertoires in COVID-19. On the study more broadly: COVID-19 samples, acute and convalescent, were from the United States, Italy and Spain. Sources were T cells, B-cell-depleted T cells, or PBMCs; the material itself was cDNA or gDNA.

Source study methods: By means of reference gene primer amplification, nucleated cell counts were estimated. Sequencing used immunoSEQ multiplex PCR; TCRdb keeps in-frame clones, though not all of them. V and J calls and clone size come straight from that table; D and trimming were deduced from the DNA. The data hold over 110,000 clones, with 80% to 90% observed a single time. Recruits, aged about 18 to 100 years, lived in some 25 US areas. V was pared by 4 bases and J by 7 bases, with 10 bases of the junction left unmatched. CDR1 is MNHEY and CDR2 is SVGAGI in the germline V gene. There are 15 residues in the CDR3.

The genes are TRBV6-5 and TRBJ1-2, with 9 bases aligning to TRBD1. The sample consisted of PBMCs or T cells enriched from blood (not recorded which). This receptor was obtained from a man in his sixties who had recovered from COVID-19. CDR3 protein: CASSWDGGQGSGYTF. CDR3 DNA: TGTGCCAGCAGTTGGGACGGGGGACAGGGATCTGGCTACACCTTC.